This passage covers 21 T cell receptor beta chains from one sample sequenced in a study of T-cell reconstitution after alpha-beta-depleted transplantation in children. Unique molecular identifiers were incorporated when the TCRbeta library was constructed. TCRdb analysed the PCR reads with MiXCR anew, one entry per CDR3 protein. The sample contains about 230,000 distinct CDR3 sequences, 9% to 10% of which appear only once. Here the sequenced sample was PBMCs from the stem cell graft donor, taken from the stem cell graft. The origin of the receptors is a human donor who donated a stem cell graft to a child with SCID.

This clonotype was picked up many times. The rearrangement links TRBV20-1 to TRBJ2-1; maybe TRBD2 (5 bases). CDR3 length: 15 residues. Germline V gives CDR1 DFQATT, CDR2 SNEGSKA (reference sequence). The V end lost 5 bases, the J end lost 3 bases, and 17 bases lay between the germline ends. The chain's CDR3 is CSARIHDYSYNEQFF. As DNA, the CDR3 is TGCAGTGCTCGTATCCACGACTACAGCTACAATGAGCAGTTCTTC.

There are many counts of this clonotype. This chain connects TRBV3-1 to TRBJ1-5; D is unclear. Germline lookup yields CDR1 LGHDT and CDR2 YNNKEL (reference sequence). The CDR3 contains 14 residues. Trimming left V 1 base short and J 5 bases short, with 9 bases between. CDR3 DNA: TGTGCCAGCAGCCAAGGGGCCAGCTATCAGCCCCAGCATTTT. Protein product: CASSQGASYQPQHF.

This clonotype was seen at least ten times. The V and J genes are TRBV20-1 and TRBJ2-1; 9 bases map to TRBD2. The junction had 6 bases not matched to a gene; V was cut back by 4 bases and J by 5 bases. This CDR3 has 14 residues. The germline CDR1 and CDR2 sequences are DFQATT and SNEGSKA (reference sequence). The CDR3: CSAMRGGADNEQFF. The CDR3 DNA is TGCAGTGCTATGCGCGGGGGGGCTGACAATGAGCAGTTCTTC.

This clonotype was seen at least ten times. The rearrangement joins TRBV5-5 to TRBJ1-1; D perhaps matches TRBD1 (5 bases). Trimming shortened V by 4 bases and J by 2 bases, and 12 bases separated the two germline ends. There are 14 residues in the CDR3. Germline CDR1 reads SGHKS; CDR2 reads YYEKEE (reference sequence). CDR3 nucleotide sequence: TGTGCCAGCAGCCGGGACTGGGTAAACACTGAAGCTTTCTTT. Translating it yields CASSRDWVNTEAFF.

This clonotype was picked up many times. The chain uses TRBV3-1 and TRBJ2-1, with 7 bases lining up with TRBD2. The CDR3 contains 13 residues. Germline V CDR1 and CDR2: LGHDT, YNNKEL (reference sequence). The trim removed 4 bases at V and 8 bases at J, leaving 5 bases unmatched. The CDR3, as DNA: TGTGCCAGCAGCCGACTAGCTTCGGATGAGCAGTTCTTC. Amino acid sequence: CASSRLASDEQFF.

Regarding this clonotype: A much more abundant neighbour one base away suggests this may be a read error. This rearrangement joins TRBV6-1 to TRBJ1-2; D may be TRBD1 (6 bases). The CDR3 consists of 14 residues. Germline V gives CDR1 MNHNS, CDR2 SASEGT. The chain's CDR3 is CASSAPQGSYGYPF. CDR3 nucleotide sequence: TGTGCCAGCAGTGCTCCACAGGGATCCTATGGCTACCCCTTC.

The rearrangement joins TRBV19 to TRBJ1-5, with TRBD1 matching 7 bases. The trim removed 4 bases at V and 5 bases at J, leaving 5 bases unmatched. CDR3 size: 14 residues. Germline V gene data show CDR1 as LNHDA and CDR2 as SQIVND (reference sequence). CDR3 protein: CASSTTGFDQPQHF. For the CDR3, the DNA is TGTGCCAGTAGTACGACAGGGTTCGATCAGCCCCAGCATTTT.

This clonotype was recorded many times. The chain carries TRBV12-3 or TRBV12-4 and TRBJ1-1; TRBD1 might be the D (5 bases). The CDR3 extends over 13 amino acids. The V and J ends lost 6 bases and 6 bases respectively, with 14 bases between them. DNA of the CDR3: TGTGCCAGCAGCACCTGGGGGTCGGCTGAAGCTTTCTTT. This sequence encodes CASSTWGSAEAFF.

This clonotype was recorded many times. The chain recombines TRBV10-1 with TRBJ1-5; 7 bases align to TRBD1. Germline V gene lookup returns CDR1 WNHNN and CDR2 SYGVQD (reference sequence). CDR3 length equals 13 residues. Trimming removed 6 bases from V and 5 bases from J; junction bases left unmatched: 4. The CDR3 DNA sequence: TGCGCCAGCAGCCAGGGGGGTGATCAGCCCCAGCATTTT. It yields the protein CASSQGGDQPQHF.

This clonotype was recorded many times. The chain carries TRBV20-1 and TRBJ1-2, with D possibly being TRBD1 (6 bases). The V and J ends lost 0 bases and 5 bases respectively, with 7 bases between them. Germline CDR1 reads DFQATT; CDR2 reads SNEGSKA (reference sequence). This CDR3 region has 12 residues. The CDR3 loop is CSAREGTYGYTF. Here the CDR3 DNA reads TGCAGTGCTAGAGAGGGGACATATGGCTACACCTTC.

This clonotype was seen many times. This sequence joins TRBV6-5 and TRBJ1-6, with D perhaps matching TRBD1 (6 bases). Deletions cut 3 bases from V and 9 bases from J, with 18 bases between. There are 16 residues in the CDR3. Germline lookup yields CDR1 MNHEY and CDR2 SVGAGI. This CDR3 reads CASSYRTRGPSSPLHF. In DNA form, the CDR3 reads TGTGCCAGCAGTTATCGTACCAGGGGACCAAGTTCACCCCTCCACTTT.

This clonotype was detected ten times or more. This rearrangement joins TRBV9 to TRBJ2-5, with 11 bases aligning to TRBD2. J lost 0 bases, V lost 0 bases, and 10 bases had no gene match. This CDR3 has 19 residues. Germline V CDR1 and CDR2: SGDLS, YYNGEE. CDR3 DNA: TGTGCCAGCAGCGTAGCATCTAGCGGGGGGCCGGGGTACCAAGAGACCCAGTACTTC. Protein product: CASSVASSGGPGYQETQYF.

V usage is TRBV5-6 and J usage is TRBJ1-2; possible D gene TRBD1, 6 bases. This CDR3 comprises 16 residues. The V and J ends lost 4 bases and 4 bases respectively, with 20 bases between them. Germline CDR1 reads SGHDT; CDR2 reads YYEEEE. CDR3 nucleotides: TGTGCCAGCAGCCCCCTGATCCTGGACAGAGCCTATGGCTACACCTTC. It is translated as CASSPLILDRAYGYTF.

This clonotype was seen repeatedly, ten times or more. J is TRBJ2-3 and V is TRBV7-2; D may be TRBD2 (5 bases). The CDR3 has 14 residues. Trimming took off 6 bases at V and 3 bases at J, with 13 bases between the two ends. Germline CDR1 and CDR2: SGHTA and FQGNSA. This CDR3 reads CASRYSVGTDTQYF. The DNA for the CDR3 is TGTGCCAGCAGATATAGCGTTGGGACAGATACGCAGTATTTT.

This clonotype was picked up many times. The chain combines TRBV3-1 with TRBJ2-3, with a possible D match to TRBD1 (5 bases). The CDR3 is made up of 14 amino acids. Germline V gene lookup returns CDR1 LGHDT and CDR2 YNNKEL (reference sequence). V was trimmed by 4 bases and J by 4 bases, leaving 12 bases between them. DNA of the CDR3: TGTGCCAGCAGCCCGCTGACAGTTTCAGATACGCAGTATTTT. Protein product: CASSPLTVSDTQYF.

The table lists this clonotype with many counts. J is TRBJ2-7 and V is TRBV29-1; possible D gene TRBD1, 6 bases. The ends were cut back, 4 bases at V and 1 base at J, with 8 bases in the middle. The CDR3 is made up of 12 amino acids. Per the germline V gene, CDR1 is SQVTM and CDR2 is ANQGSEA. The CDR3 protein is CSVATGSYEQYF. The CDR3 nucleotides read TGCAGCGTTGCGACAGGTTCCTACGAGCAGTACTTC.

The sample holds many counts of this clonotype. This chain joins TRBV4-2 and TRBJ2-5; 10 positions match TRBD2. This CDR3 is 16 amino acids long. The germline V gene encodes CDR1 LGHNA and CDR2 YNFKEQ. Losses at the gene ends were 1 base for V and 0 bases for J; bases not matched to a gene: 2. CDR3 residues: CASSQVSGGNQETQYF. The CDR3 bases are TGTGCCAGCAGCCAAGTTAGCGGGGGGAACCAAGAGACCCAGTACTTC.

The rearrangement uses TRBV7-6 and TRBJ2-3; D may be TRBD1 (6 bases). The CDR3 extends over 15 amino acids. V was pared by 2 bases and J by 2 bases, with 11 bases between. Germline assignment: CDR1 SGHVS and CDR2 FNYEAQ. The CDR3 DNA reads as TGTGCCAGCAGCTTAAGGGGGATGACCACAGATACGCAGTATTTT. Residues: CASSLRGMTTDTQYF.

This clonotype was found a few times. The rearrangement links TRBV12-3 or TRBV12-4 to TRBJ2-4; D unclear. The CDR3 covers 16 residues. V lost 1 base, J lost 0 bases, and 10 bases lay in between. The CDR3 sequence is CASSLELTKAKNIQYF. The CDR3 coding sequence is TGTGCCAGCAGTTTAGAACTTACTAAAGCCAAAAACATTCAGTACTTC.

This clonotype was recorded many times. The chain links TRBV6-5 to TRBJ1-3; no clear D gene. V was trimmed by 2 bases and J by 3 bases, leaving 8 bases between them. This CDR3 region has 14 residues. Germline V gene data show CDR1 as MNHEY and CDR2 as SVGAGI. The CDR3 sequence: CASSYKALGNTIYF. Here the CDR3 DNA reads TGTGCCAGCAGTTACAAGGCGCTTGGAAACACCATATATTTT.

This clonotype was observed at least ten times. The gene calls are TRBV19 and TRBJ1-5; TRBD1 matches 10 bases. With V trimmed by 10 bases and J by 3 bases, 15 bases remained unmatched. The CDR3 is 17 residues long. CDR1 and CDR2 (germline): LNHDA, SQIVND (reference sequence). The CDR3 DNA is TGTGCCACCACGAGGGGCGGGACAGGGGCCGCCAATCAGCCCCAGCATTTT. Amino acid sequence: CATTRGGTGAANQPQHF.